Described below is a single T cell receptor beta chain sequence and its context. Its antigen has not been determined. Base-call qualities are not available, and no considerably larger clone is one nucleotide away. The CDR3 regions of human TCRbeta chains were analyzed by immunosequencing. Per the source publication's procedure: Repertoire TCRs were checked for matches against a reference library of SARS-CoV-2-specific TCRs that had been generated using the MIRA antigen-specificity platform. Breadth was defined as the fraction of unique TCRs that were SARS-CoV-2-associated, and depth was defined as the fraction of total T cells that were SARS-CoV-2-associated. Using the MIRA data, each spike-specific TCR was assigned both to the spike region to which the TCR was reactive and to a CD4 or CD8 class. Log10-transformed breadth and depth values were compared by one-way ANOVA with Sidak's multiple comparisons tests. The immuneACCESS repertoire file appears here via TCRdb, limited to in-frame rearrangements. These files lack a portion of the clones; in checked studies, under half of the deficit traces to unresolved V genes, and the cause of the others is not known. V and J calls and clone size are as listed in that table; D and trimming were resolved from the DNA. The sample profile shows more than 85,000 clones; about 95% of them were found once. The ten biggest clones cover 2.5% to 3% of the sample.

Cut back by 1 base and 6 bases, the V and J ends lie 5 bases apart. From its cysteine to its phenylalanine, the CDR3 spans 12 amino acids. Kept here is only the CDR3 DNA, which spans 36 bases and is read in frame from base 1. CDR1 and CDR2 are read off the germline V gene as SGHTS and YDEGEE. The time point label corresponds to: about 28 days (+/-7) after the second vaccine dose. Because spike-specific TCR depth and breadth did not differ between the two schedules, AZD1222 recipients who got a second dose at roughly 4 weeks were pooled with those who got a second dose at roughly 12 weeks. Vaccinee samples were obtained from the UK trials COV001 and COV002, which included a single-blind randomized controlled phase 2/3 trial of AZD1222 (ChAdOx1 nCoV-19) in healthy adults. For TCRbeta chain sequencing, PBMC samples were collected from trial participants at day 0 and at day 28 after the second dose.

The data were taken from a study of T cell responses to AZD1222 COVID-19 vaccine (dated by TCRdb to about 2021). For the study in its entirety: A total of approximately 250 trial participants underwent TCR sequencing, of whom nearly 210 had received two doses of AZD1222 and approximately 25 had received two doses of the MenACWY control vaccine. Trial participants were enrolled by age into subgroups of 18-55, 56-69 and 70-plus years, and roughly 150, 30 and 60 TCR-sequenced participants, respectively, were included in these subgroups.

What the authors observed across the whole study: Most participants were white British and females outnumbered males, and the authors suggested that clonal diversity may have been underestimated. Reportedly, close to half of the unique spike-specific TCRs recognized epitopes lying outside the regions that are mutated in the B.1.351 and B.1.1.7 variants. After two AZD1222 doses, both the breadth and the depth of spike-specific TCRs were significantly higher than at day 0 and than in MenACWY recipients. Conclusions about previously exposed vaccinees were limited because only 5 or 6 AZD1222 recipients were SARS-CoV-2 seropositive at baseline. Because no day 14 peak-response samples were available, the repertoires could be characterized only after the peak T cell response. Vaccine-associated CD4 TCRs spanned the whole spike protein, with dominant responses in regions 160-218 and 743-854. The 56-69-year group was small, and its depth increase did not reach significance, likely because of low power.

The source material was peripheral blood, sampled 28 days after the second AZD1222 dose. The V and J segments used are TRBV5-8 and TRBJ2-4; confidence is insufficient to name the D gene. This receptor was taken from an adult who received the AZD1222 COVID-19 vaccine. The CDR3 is CASSLSRNIQYF. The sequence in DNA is TGTGCCAGCAGCTTGAGCAGAAACATTCAGTACTTC.